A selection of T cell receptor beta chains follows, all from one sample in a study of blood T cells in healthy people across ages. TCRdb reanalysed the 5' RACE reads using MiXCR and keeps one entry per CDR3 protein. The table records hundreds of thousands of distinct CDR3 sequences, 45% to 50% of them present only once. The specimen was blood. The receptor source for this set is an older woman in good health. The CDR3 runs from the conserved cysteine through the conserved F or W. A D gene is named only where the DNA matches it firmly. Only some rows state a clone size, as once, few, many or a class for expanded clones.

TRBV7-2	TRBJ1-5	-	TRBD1	TGTGCCAGCAGCTTAGCCCGACAGGGGGCCTCCCGCAATCAGCCCCAGCATTTT	CASSLARQGASRNQPQHF
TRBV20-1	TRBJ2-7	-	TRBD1	TGCAGTGCTAGAGATCGGTGGACAGGGAACGCCCCCTACGAGCAGTACTTC	CSARDRWTGNAPYEQYF
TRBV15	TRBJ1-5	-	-	TGTGCCACCGAGGGGGGTGGTCAGCCCCAGCATTTT	CATEGGGQPQHF
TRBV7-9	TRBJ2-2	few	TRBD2	TGTGCCAGCAAGACTAGCTCGGGGGAGCTGTTTTTT	CASKTSSGELFF
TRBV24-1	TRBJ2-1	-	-	TGTGCCACCTCCACAGCGACGGGGAGCTCCTACAATGAGCAGTTCTTC	CATSTATGSSYNEQFF
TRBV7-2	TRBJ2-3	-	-	TGTGCCAGCAGCCTGCGTCTGGTCGGAGATACGCAGTATTTT	CASSLRLVGDTQYF
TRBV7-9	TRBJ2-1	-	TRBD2	TGTGCCAGCAGCCAGAGTAGCGGGAAGGCCTACAATGAGCAGTTCTTC	CASSQSSGKAYNEQFF
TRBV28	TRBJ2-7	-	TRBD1	TGTGCCAGCACACCGGGACAGGCCCCTCACGAGCAGTACTTC	CASTPGQAPHEQYF
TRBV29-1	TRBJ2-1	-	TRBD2	TGCAGCGTTGTGGGTGCTAGCGGGAGTGATGGTGGAGGGAATGAGCAGTTCTTC	CSVVGASGSDGGGNEQFF
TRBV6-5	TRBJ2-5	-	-	TGTGCCAGCAGGTCTCAGGGGAGGTGGGAGACCCAGTACTTC	CASRSQGRWETQYF
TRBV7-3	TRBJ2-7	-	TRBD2	TGTGCCAGCACCGACCTGGGACTAGCGGGAGACGAGCAGTACTTC	CASTDLGLAGDEQYF
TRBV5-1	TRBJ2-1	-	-	TGCGCCAGCAGCTTGGGACTAGGTTTCAATGAGCAGTTCTTC	CASSLGLGFNEQFF
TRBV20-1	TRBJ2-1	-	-	TGCAGTGCTAGTGGCGCTAGATCTCATATCTATGAGCAGTTCTTC	CSASGARSHIYEQFF
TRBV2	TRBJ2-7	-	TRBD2	TGTGCCAGCACTGACCTAGCGGGGACCTACGAGCAGTACTTC	CASTDLAGTYEQYF
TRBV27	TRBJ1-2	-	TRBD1	TGTGCCAGCAGTTTGACAGGGGCTGACTATGGCTACACCTTC	CASSLTGADYGYTF
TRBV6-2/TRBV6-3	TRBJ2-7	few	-	TGTGCCAGCAGTTACGGCCGATTCGAGCAGTACTTC	CASSYGRFEQYF
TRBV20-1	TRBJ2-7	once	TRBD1	TGCAGTGCCCTGTCGGGACAGGGAAACTCCTACGAGCAGTACTTC	CSALSGQGNSYEQYF
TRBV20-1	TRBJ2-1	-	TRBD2	TGCAGTGCTGACGAAGGGACTAGCGGCTACAATGAGCAGTTCTTC	CSADEGTSGYNEQFF
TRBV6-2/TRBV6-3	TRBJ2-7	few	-	TGTGCCAGCAGCCGCAAAGTGTACGAGCAGTACTTC	CASSRKVYEQYF
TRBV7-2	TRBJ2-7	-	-	TGTGCCAGCAGCCCCGTTCCCGGACTGAGCTACGAGCAGTACTTC	CASSPVPGLSYEQYF
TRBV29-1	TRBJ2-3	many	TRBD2	TGCAGCGTTGAAGATCGCCCGGGAGCGCGTCTAGCGGGAGGGAACGCAGATACGCAGTATTTT	CSVEDRPGARLAGGNADTQYF
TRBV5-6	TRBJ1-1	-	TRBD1	TGTGCCAGCAGCTTCCGGGACAGGGGATCTCCTGAAGCTTTCTTT	CASSFRDRGSPEAFF
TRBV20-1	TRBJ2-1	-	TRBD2	TGCAGCTCCGGGACTAGCGGGACCAATGAGCAGTTCTTC	CSSGTSGTNEQFF
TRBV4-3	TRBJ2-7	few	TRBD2	TGCGCCAGCAGCCTTGGGACTAGCGTAAGATACTCCTACGAGCAGTACTTC	CASSLGTSVRYSYEQYF
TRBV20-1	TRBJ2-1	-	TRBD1	TGCAGTGCCCGACCGGGACAGGTGGACCTTTCCTACAATGAGCAGTTCTTC	CSARPGQVDLSYNEQFF
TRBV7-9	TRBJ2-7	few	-	TGTGCCAGCAGCTTAGGGACAAATCTCTACGAGCAGTACTTC	CASSLGTNLYEQYF
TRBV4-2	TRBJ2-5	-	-	TGTGCCAGCAGCCAAGATAACGGTCAAGAGACCCAGTACTTC	CASSQDNGQETQYF
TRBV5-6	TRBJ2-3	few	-	TGTGCCAGCAAACAGACTGTCAGCACAGATACGCAGTATTTT	CASKQTVSTDTQYF
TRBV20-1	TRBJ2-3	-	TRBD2	TGCAGTGCTTCTACGACTGCTAGCGGGACAACAGATACGCAGTATTTT	CSASTTASGTTDTQYF
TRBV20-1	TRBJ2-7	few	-	TGCAGTGCTAGGGGCCGAGAGTACAATGAGCAGTACTTC	CSARGREYNEQYF
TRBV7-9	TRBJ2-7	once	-	TGTGCCAGCAGCTTAAAGCTAGAGGGAGTTGGGGAGCAGTACTTC	CASSLKLEGVGEQYF
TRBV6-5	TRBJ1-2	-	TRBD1	TGTGCCAGCAGTTTTGGGACAGGGGGGAACTATGGCTACACCTTC	CASSFGTGGNYGYTF
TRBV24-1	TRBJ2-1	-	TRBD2	TGTGCCACCAGTGATTTGGGGACTAGCGGCAATGAGCAGTTCTTC	CATSDLGTSGNEQFF
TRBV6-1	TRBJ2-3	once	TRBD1	TGTGCCAGCACCAACAGACTGGGTTGGACAGGGGACCGAGATACGCAGTATTTT	CASTNRLGWTGDRDTQYF
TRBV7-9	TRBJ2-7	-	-	TGTGCCAGCAGCTTAGCTCTTCGGGGGTCGCCCTACAATGAGCAGTACTTC	CASSLALRGSPYNEQYF
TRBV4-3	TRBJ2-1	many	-	TGCGCCAGCAGCCAAGAAGTATCCTACAATGAGCAGTTCTTC	CASSQEVSYNEQFF
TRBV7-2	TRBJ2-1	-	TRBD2	TGTGCCAGCAGCTTATCTAGCGGCACCTACGAGCAGTTCTTC	CASSLSSGTYEQFF
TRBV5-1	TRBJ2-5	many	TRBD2	TGCGCCAGCAGCCCGGGGACTAGCGGACAAGAGACCCAGTACTTC	CASSPGTSGQETQYF
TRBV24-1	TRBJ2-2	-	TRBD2	TGTGCCACCAGTGATTTTAGACTAGCAGATAAGAACACCGGGGAGCTGTTTTTT	CATSDFRLADKNTGELFF
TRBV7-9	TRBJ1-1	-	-	TGTGCCAGCAGCTTTGGAACCTCGGGGGAAGCTTTCTTT	CASSFGTSGEAFF
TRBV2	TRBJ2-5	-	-	TGTGCCAGTGGGCCCGGGGGTGTACGCGAGACCCAGTACTTC	CASGPGGVRETQYF
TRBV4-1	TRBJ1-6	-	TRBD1	TGCGCCAGCAGCCAAGAAAGGGGACAGGGGACAGGGCCTTCACCCCTCCACTTT	CASSQERGQGTGPSPLHF
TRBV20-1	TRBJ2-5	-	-	TGCAGTGCCGGGACTGCCCAGGGGGTCCAAGAGACCCAGTACTTC	CSAGTAQGVQETQYF
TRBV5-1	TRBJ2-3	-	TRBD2	TGCGCCAGCAACGGACTAGCGGGAGGGTCAGATACGCAGTATTTT	CASNGLAGGSDTQYF
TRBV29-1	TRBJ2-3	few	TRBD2	TGCAGCGTTGGGGGCCCCGACCGACTAGCGGGATTTACAGATACGCAGTATTTT	CSVGGPDRLAGFTDTQYF
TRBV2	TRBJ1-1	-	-	TGTGCCAGCAGTGAAGAAGGTTTAGGGAACACTGAAGCTTTCTTT	CASSEEGLGNTEAFF
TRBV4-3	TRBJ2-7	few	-	TGCGCCAGCAGCCAAGCCTTCCAGGCTTACGAGCAGTACTTC	CASSQAFQAYEQYF
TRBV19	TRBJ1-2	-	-	TGTGCCAGTAGCCGGGGGTACTATGGCTACACCTTC	CASSRGYYGYTF